A single T cell receptor beta chain is shown here with its context. This specimen comes from a study of identifying expanded T cells in peripheral blood. Libraries were prepared by immunoSEQ multiplex PCR; TCRdb keeps only in-frame clonotypes and omits some of them. The sample yields about 81,000 clones, about four fifths seen once. The clonotype was recovered from a person between 18 and 75 years old in good health. The specimen was blood.

The CDR3 DNA is TGTGCCAGCAGCCCAGGACTAGCGGGAGGGCCGGCGGTACAGTACTTC. Translating gives CASSPGLAGGPAVQYF. The chain joins TRBV7-6 to TRBJ2-7; 15 bases are shared with TRBD2. This CDR3 has 16 amino acids. CDR1 and CDR2 from the germline V gene are SGHVS and FNYEAQ. V was clipped by 5 bases and J by 10 bases; unmatched bases: 12.